Reported below is one TCR beta chain. The sample originates from a study of Ad26.COV2.S vaccination and SARS-CoV-2 variants. The CDR3 consists of 16 residues. CDR1 is SGHRS and CDR2 is YFSETQ in the germline V gene. Trimming took 6 bases from V and 0 from J; bases not matched to a gene: 12. Clones were sequenced by immunoSEQ multiplex PCR, and TCRdb holds only the in-frame ones, with some missing. This sample yields some 250,000 clones, of which approximately 87% are seen a single time; roughly 10% belongs to the top ten. Treatment noted: over 15 received Ad26.COV2.S at low or high dose, single or two shots; roughly five received placebo; per-sample allocation not given. The samples date from day 63 after the first vaccine or placebo injection.

Sequenced material: peripheral blood, taken in a trial of Ad26.COV2.S vaccine versus placebo. The sequence was obtained from a person aged 18 to 65 who received the Ad26.COV2.S COVID-19 vaccine or a placebo. V and J are TRBV5-1 and TRBJ2-7; 7 bases align to TRBD2. The CDR3 region is CASTGGTSDNSYEQYF. CDR3 bases: TGCGCCAGCACCGGAGGTACTAGCGATAACTCCTACGAGCAGTACTTC.